Following are 24 T cell receptor beta chains from one sample sequenced in a study of blood T cell repertoires in COVID-19. Using immunoSEQ multiplex PCR, the repertoire was profiled, and TCRdb retains in-frame clones only, with some absent. The sample lists about 78,000 clones, approximately 86% occurring once. Sequencing used peripheral blood. The source is a man in his fifties or sixties with active or convalescent COVID-19.

This chain connects TRBV6-5 to TRBJ2-5, with D uncertain. V shed 7 bases and J shed 1 base, with 13 bases lying between them. The CDR3 length is 14 residues. CDR1 and CDR2 (germline): MNHEY, SVGAGI. CDR3: CASIPEAFQETQYF. DNA for the CDR3: TGTGCCAGCATTCCCGAGGCTTTCCAAGAGACCCAGTACTTC.

The rearrangement joins TRBV7-6 to TRBJ2-3; 12 bases map to TRBD1. CDR1 is SGHVS, CDR2 FNYEAQ, per germline. The CDR3 spans 16 residues. Unmatched junction bases numbered 4, after V lost 5 bases and J lost 1 base. CDR3 amino acids: CASSRDRGPGTDTQYF. CDR3 coding DNA: TGTGCCAGCAGCCGGGACAGGGGGCCGGGCACAGATACGCAGTATTTT.

The J gene is TRBJ1-2, the V gene TRBV21-1. TRBV21-1 is deemed a pseudogene. The CDR3 spans 14 residues. In DNA, the CDR3 is TGTGCCAGCAGCAAGAGTCCGGCTAACTATGGCTACACCTTC. Translated: CASSKSPANYGYTF.

The chain carries TRBV23-1 and TRBJ2-1; 10 positions agree with TRBD2. Being an ORF, TRBV23-1 has a function that is uncertain. The CDR3 runs to 15 residues. The V segment lost 4 bases and the J segment 10 bases; nucleotides outside the gene matches: 10. This CDR3 is CASSPRGKRGGEQFF. The CDR3 region has the DNA TGCGCCAGCAGTCCCCGTGGGAAGCGGGGGGGCGAGCAGTTCTTC.

The chain carries TRBV10-3 and TRBJ2-1; D not certain. Trimming took off 5 bases at V and 0 bases at J, with 5 bases between the two ends. The CDR3 contains 13 residues. In germline, CDR1 is ENHRY, CDR2 SYGVKD. CDR3 sequence reads: CAISPGSYNEQFF. DNA of the CDR3: TGTGCCATCAGTCCGGGCTCCTACAATGAGCAGTTCTTC.

J is TRBJ2-2 and V is TRBV6-2 or TRBV6-3, with a tentative D call TRBD1 (5 bases). The germline V and J ends were trimmed by 6 bases and 1 base, with 12 bases remaining between them. Germline CDR1 is MNHEY and CDR2 is SVGEGT. CDR3 size: 15 residues. CDR3 sequence: CASSRLTVNTGELFF. CDR3 bases: TGTGCCAGCAGCCGGCTGACAGTGAACACCGGGGAGCTGTTTTTT.

This chain joins TRBV27 and TRBJ1-1; tentative D call: TRBD1 (6 bases). The V and J ends lost 5 bases and 6 bases respectively, with 16 bases between them. The CDR3 extends over 14 amino acids. Per the germline V gene, CDR1 is MNHEY and CDR2 is SMNVEV (reference sequence). The CDR3 DNA is TGTGCCAGCAGTGCGCAGGGGCTTAGGGCTGAAGCTTTCTTT. It encodes CASSAQGLRAEAFF.

The chain links TRBV7-9 to TRBJ1-2, with a weak D call TRBD1 (6 bases). The V end was cut by 5 bases, the J end by 4 bases, with 11 bases between. This CDR3 has 13 amino acids. Germline CDR1 SEHNR, CDR2 FQNEAQ (reference sequence). The CDR3 DNA reads TGTGCCAGCAGCCCGGGACACATCTATGGCTACACCTTC. This gives the protein CASSPGHIYGYTF.

The V gene is TRBV3-1 (or the pseudogene TRBV3-2), the J gene TRBJ2-4, with 9 bases lining up with TRBD1. Trimming at V came to 4 bases and at J to 0 bases, leaving 4 bases not matched to a gene. This CDR3 contains 16 residues. The germline CDR1 and CDR2 sequences are LGHDT and YNNKEL (reference sequence). Written as DNA, the CDR3 is TGTGCCAGCAGCCGGGACAGGGAGAGAGCCAAAAACATTCAGTACTTC. Its translation is CASSRDRERAKNIQYF.

This chain joins TRBV6-4 and TRBJ2-5; D perhaps matches TRBD1 (6 bases). The CDR3 sequence is 14 residues long. Trimming pared 6 bases from V and 3 bases from J, leaving 14 bases between. Germline V gene data show CDR1 as MRHNA and CDR2 as SNTAGT. The CDR3 here is CASRARAGEETQYF. Here the CDR3 DNA reads TGTGCCAGCAGGGCACGGGCAGGGGAAGAGACCCAGTACTTC.

A few counts support this clone. The chain employs TRBV7-9 and TRBJ1-4; 7 bases map to TRBD1. The CDR3 covers 15 residues. Trimming removed 0 bases from V and 2 bases from J; junction bases left unmatched: 0. Germline V gene lookup returns CDR1 SEHNR and CDR2 FQNEAQ (reference sequence). The chain's CDR3 is CASSLAGQTNEKLFF. CDR3 nucleotides: TGTGCCAGCAGCTTAGCGGGACAGACTAATGAAAAACTGTTTTTT.

Note on this clone: An end of the junction differs from the germline gene, which may be a read error. The V call is TRBV7-2, the J call TRBJ2-7; possible D gene TRBD2, 6 bases. The CDR3 is 13 residues long. Germline CDR1 is SGHTA and CDR2 is FQGNSA. The CDR3 DNA sequence: TGTGCCAGCAGCTCCCGGGACTTTTTTACATTGGCCTTC. This codes for CASSSRDFFTLAF.

The rearrangement joins TRBV5-1 to TRBJ2-5, with 7 bases that match TRBD1. V was pared by 0 bases and J by 2 bases, with 7 bases of the junction left unmatched. Germline CDR1 is SGHRS and CDR2 is YFSETQ. CDR3 length equals 16 residues. DNA of the CDR3: TGCGCCAGCAGCTTGGATAAACAGGGGTGGCAAGAGACCCAGTACTTC. Amino acid sequence: CASSLDKQGWQETQYF.

V usage is TRBV6-6 and J usage is TRBJ2-5, with D uncertain. The V gene's germline CDR1 is MNHNY and CDR2 SVGAGI (reference sequence). V lost 5 bases, J lost 5 bases, and 12 bases lay in between. CDR3 length equals 13 residues. The CDR3 region has the DNA TGTGCCAGCAGTAAAAATGTGGGCGAGACCCAGTACTTC. This gives the protein CASSKNVGETQYF.

The chain employs TRBV27 and TRBJ1-2; 7 nucleotides agree with TRBD1. Germline CDR1 MNHEY, CDR2 SMNVEV (reference sequence). The V and J ends lost 4 bases and 8 bases, in that order; junction bases with no gene match: 13. This CDR3 is built from 15 residues. In DNA, the CDR3 is TGTGCCAGCAGTTCCGACGGGGACAGAAGCAGGGGCTACACCTTC. It yields the protein CASSSDGDRSRGYTF.

V and J are TRBV10-3 and TRBJ1-5; tentative D call: TRBD1 (5 bases). Germline V gives CDR1 ENHRY, CDR2 SYGVKD. The CDR3 loop spans 14 amino acids. The V end lost 4 bases, the J end lost 2 bases, and 9 bases lay between the germline ends. In DNA, the CDR3 is TGTGCCATCAGTGTGGGGGGTGGCAATCAGCCCCAGCATTTT. Translating it yields CAISVGGGNQPQHF.

The chain recombines TRBV28 with TRBJ2-2; 7 positions agree with TRBD1. Germline lookup yields CDR1 MDHEN and CDR2 SYDVKM. J lost 5 bases, V lost 5 bases, and 5 bases had no gene match. The CDR3 sequence is 14 residues long. In nucleotides, the CDR3 is TGTGCCAGCAGTCACCTACAGGGGACCGGGGAGCTGTTTTTT. Translating gives CASSHLQGTGELFF. Looking up the rest from reference TRBV28 and TRBJ2-2 gives the full variable domain: DVKVTQSSRYLVKRTGEKVFLECVQDMDHENMFWYRQDPGLGLRLIYFSYDVKMKEKGDIPEGYSVSREKKERFSLILESASTNQTSMYLCASSHLQGTGELFFGEGSRLTVL.

The genes are TRBV20-1 and TRBJ1-6, with TRBD1 matching over 10 bases. CDR1 and CDR2 (germline): DFQATT, SNEGSKA (reference sequence). J was trimmed by 7 bases and V by 3 bases; bases with no gene match: 9. This CDR3 region has 16 residues. The CDR3 is CSASPGTGAGNSPLHF. For the CDR3, the DNA is TGCAGTGCTAGTCCCGGGACAGGGGCCGGAAATTCACCCCTCCACTTT.

This clone was recorded a few times. The CDR3 coding sequence is TGTGCCAGTAGTGGGATAGCGGGGGGGCCCGGCACAGATACGCAGTATTTT. This codes for CASSGIAGGPGTDTQYF. V is TRBV19 and J is TRBJ2-3; 11 bases are a match to TRBD2. Germline CDR1 LNHDA, CDR2 SQIVND (reference sequence). V lost 5 bases and J lost 1; bases outside the gene matches: 8. The CDR3 length is 17 residues.

This sequence joins TRBV19 and TRBJ1-5; 7 bases align to TRBD1. The germline V gene has CDR1 LNHDA and CDR2 SQIVND (reference sequence). The CDR3 consists of 15 residues. J lost 3 bases, V lost 3 bases, and 5 bases had no gene match. CDR3 residues: CASSMWTGNNQPQHF. The CDR3 nucleotides are TGTGCCAGTAGTATGTGGACAGGCAACAATCAGCCCCAGCATTTT.

This clone was detected only a few times. J is TRBJ2-3 and V is TRBV10-1, with 7 bases identical to TRBD1. V gave up 7 bases and J gave up 2 bases; unmatched junction bases: 6. In germline, CDR1 is WNHNN, CDR2 SYGVQD (reference sequence). The CDR3 loop spans 14 amino acids. CDR3 sequence (DNA): TGCGCCAGCATAGGACAGGCCTCCACAGATACGCAGTATTTT. This encodes CASIGQASTDTQYF.

The CDR3 is CASSRLGLNTEAFF. For the CDR3, the DNA is TGTGCCAGCAGCCGTTTGGGGCTGAACACTGAAGCTTTCTTT. The chain is built from TRBV5-8 and TRBJ1-1; tentative D call: TRBD1 (5 bases). Per germline, CDR1 SGHTS and CDR2 YDEGEE. Trimming cost V 4 bases and J 0 bases, with 10 bases left between them. This CDR3 is built from 14 residues.

The chain couples TRBV19 to TRBJ1-5; 8 nucleotides agree with TRBD1. Trimming at V came to 4 bases and at J to 2 bases, leaving 1 base not matched to a gene. The germline gives CDR1 LNHDA, CDR2 SQIVND (reference sequence). This CDR3 contains 14 residues. In DNA, the CDR3 is TGTGCCAGTAGTACGGGACAGGGCAATCAGCCCCAGCATTTT. Translating it yields CASSTGQGNQPQHF. The whole variable domain, remainder taken from reference TRBV19 and TRBJ1-5, is DGGITQSPKYLFRKEGQNVTLSCEQNLNHDAMYWYRQDPGQGLRLIYYSQIVNDFQKGDIAEGYSVSREKKESFPLTVTSAQKNPTAFYLCASSTGQGNQPQHFGDGTRLSIL.

This chain uses TRBV3-1 (or the pseudogene TRBV3-2) with TRBJ1-2; D unclear. This CDR3 is 12 amino acids long. CDR1 is LGHDT and CDR2 is YNNKEL in the germline V gene (reference sequence). V lost 0 bases to trimming and J lost 6 bases, with 5 bases between them. CDR3 coding DNA: TGTGCCAGCAGCCAAGAGAGTCATGGCTACACCTTC. Protein product: CASSQESHGYTF.